Listed below are T cell receptor beta chains from one sample, sequenced in a study of blood T cell repertoires in COVID-19. Libraries were prepared by immunoSEQ multiplex PCR; TCRdb keeps only in-frame clonotypes and omits some of them. Seen here are 70,000 to 95,000 clones, less than 85% observed once, and the top ten hold around 13%. Material: peripheral blood. The receptors derive from a human donor in a cohort sampled during active COVID-19. CDR3s include the opening cysteine and the closing phenylalanine or tryptophan. The order of the fields is J gene, D gene, clone size, V gene, CDR3 protein, CDR3 DNA. A D gene is named only where the DNA matches it firmly. The listing skips clone size in some rows; elsewhere it reads once, few, many or a size class.

j_gene: TRBJ1-1
d_gene: TRBD1
abundance: NA
v_gene: TRBV30
CDR3aa: CAWSERGTGSTEAFF
CDR3nt: TGTGCCTGGAGCGAGCGGGGGACAGGGAGTACTGAAGCTTTCTTT

j_gene: TRBJ2-7
d_gene: NA
abundance: NA
v_gene: TRBV6-2/TRBV6-3
CDR3aa: CASSYSVGDSYEQYF
CDR3nt: TGTGCCAGCAGTTACTCTGTCGGGGATTCCTACGAGCAGTACTTC

j_gene: TRBJ1-3
d_gene: NA
abundance: NA
v_gene: TRBV18
CDR3aa: CASSPRYRSAGNTIYF
CDR3nt: TGTGCCAGCTCACCACGCTACAGGTCCGCTGGAAACACCATATATTTT

j_gene: TRBJ1-1
d_gene: TRBD1
abundance: NA
v_gene: TRBV2
CDR3aa: CASSGSIGQGRSRAFF
CDR3nt: TGTGCCAGCAGTGGGAGCATCGGACAGGGTAGGAGCCGAGCTTTCTTT

j_gene: TRBJ2-3
d_gene: TRBD1
abundance: NA
v_gene: TRBV6-2/TRBV6-3
CDR3aa: CASSGQAPTDTQYF
CDR3nt: TGTGCCAGCAGTGGACAGGCCCCCACAGATACGCAGTATTTT

j_gene: TRBJ2-7
d_gene: NA
abundance: NA
v_gene: TRBV18
CDR3aa: CASSPPRGTFYEQYF
CDR3nt: TGTGCCAGCTCACCTCCGAGAGGCACTTTCTACGAGCAGTACTTC

j_gene: TRBJ2-7
d_gene: TRBD1
abundance: NA
v_gene: TRBV5-5
CDR3aa: CASSFGQGRYEQYF
CDR3nt: TGTGCCAGCAGCTTCGGACAGGGGAGGTACGAGCAGTACTTC

j_gene: TRBJ2-7
d_gene: TRBD1
abundance: NA
v_gene: TRBV7-8
CDR3aa: CASSSKPGQYYEQYF
CDR3nt: TGTGCCAGCAGTTCAAAACCGGGACAGTACTACGAGCAGTACTTC

j_gene: TRBJ2-1
d_gene: TRBD1
abundance: NA
v_gene: TRBV2
CDR3aa: CASSGQGVYNEQFF
CDR3nt: TGTGCCAGCAGTGGACAGGGGGTTTACAATGAGCAGTTCTTC

j_gene: TRBJ2-3
d_gene: NA
abundance: NA
v_gene: TRBV14
CDR3aa: CASSQSRITDTQYF
CDR3nt: TGTGCCAGCAGCCAATCCAGGATCACAGATACGCAGTATTTT

j_gene: TRBJ2-2
d_gene: NA
abundance: once
v_gene: TRBV5-1
CDR3aa: CASSIVVTRNTGELFF
CDR3nt: TGCGCCAGCAGCATTGTGGTTACGAGGAACACCGGGGAGCTGTTTTTT

j_gene: TRBJ1-2
d_gene: TRBD1
abundance: few
v_gene: TRBV28
CDR3aa: CASSPRDRGGYTF
CDR3nt: TGTGCCAGCAGCCCTCGGGACAGGGGAGGCTACACCTTC

j_gene: TRBJ2-1
d_gene: TRBD2
abundance: NA
v_gene: TRBV5-4
CDR3aa: CASSGPGLVNNEQFF
CDR3nt: TGTGCCAGCAGCGGCCCGGGACTAGTCAACAATGAGCAGTTCTTC

j_gene: TRBJ1-2
d_gene: TRBD1
abundance: NA
v_gene: TRBV6-4
CDR3aa: CASSWTGEDYGYTF
CDR3nt: TGTGCCAGCAGTTGGACAGGGGAGGACTATGGCTACACCTTC

j_gene: TRBJ1-1
d_gene: NA
abundance: NA
v_gene: TRBV7-8
CDR3aa: CASSRGGPTMNTEAFF
CDR3nt: TGTGCCAGCAGCCGCGGGGGACCCACGATGAACACTGAAGCTTTCTTT

j_gene: TRBJ1-2
d_gene: NA
abundance: NA
v_gene: TRBV12-5
CDR3aa: CASGAAIGRYGYTF
CDR3nt: TGTGCTAGTGGTGCCGCTATAGGGAGGTATGGCTACACCTTC

j_gene: TRBJ2-1
d_gene: TRBD2
abundance: NA
v_gene: TRBV5-5
CDR3aa: CASSHRGEWNEQFF
CDR3nt: TGTGCCAGCAGCCATCGGGGGGAGTGGAATGAGCAGTTCTTC

j_gene: TRBJ2-3
d_gene: NA
abundance: NA
v_gene: TRBV5-1
CDR3aa: CASSLGREQDTQYF
CDR3nt: TGCGCCAGCAGCTTGGGTAGGGAGCAAGATACGCAGTATTTT

j_gene: TRBJ2-3
d_gene: NA
abundance: NA
v_gene: TRBV30
CDR3aa: CAWSVRGATDTQYF
CDR3nt: TGTGCCTGGAGTGTACGGGGGGCCACAGATACGCAGTATTTT

j_gene: TRBJ2-3
d_gene: TRBD2
abundance: NA
v_gene: TRBV5-1
CDR3aa: CASRGRLASDTQYF
CDR3nt: TGCGCCAGCAGGGGAAGACTAGCGTCAGATACGCAGTATTTT

j_gene: TRBJ1-1
d_gene: NA
abundance: NA
v_gene: TRBV7-6
CDR3aa: CASSLLRAGPEARNTEAFF
CDR3nt: TGTGCCAGCAGCTTACTACGTGCCGGCCCAGAAGCGAGGAACACTGAAGCTTTCTTT

j_gene: TRBJ2-7
d_gene: NA
abundance: once
v_gene: TRBV6-5
CDR3aa: CASRPGGGREYEQYF
CDR3nt: TGTGCCAGCAGACCTGGAGGGGGCAGAGAATACGAGCAGTACTTC

j_gene: TRBJ2-5
d_gene: NA
abundance: NA
v_gene: TRBV11-3
CDR3aa: CASSLTPGRETQYF
CDR3nt: TGTGCCAGCAGCTTAACCCCGGGGAGGGAGACCCAGTACTTC

j_gene: TRBJ1-2
d_gene: TRBD1
abundance: NA
v_gene: TRBV5-1
CDR3aa: CASSVQTLDRGNYGYTF
CDR3nt: TGCGCCAGCAGCGTACAAACCTTGGACAGGGGGAACTATGGCTACACCTTC

j_gene: TRBJ1-5
d_gene: TRBD1
abundance: NA
v_gene: TRBV24-1
CDR3aa: CATSDIRQGFSQPQHF
CDR3nt: TGTGCCACCAGTGATATAAGACAGGGTTTTAGTCAGCCCCAGCATTTT

j_gene: TRBJ1-1
d_gene: NA
abundance: NA
v_gene: TRBV6-4
CDR3aa: CASSYSGGTEAFF
CDR3nt: TGTGCCAGCAGTTACAGCGGCGGGACTGAAGCTTTCTTT

j_gene: TRBJ1-6
d_gene: TRBD1
abundance: NA
v_gene: TRBV27
CDR3aa: CASSLRDRAVSPLHF
CDR3nt: TGTGCCAGCAGTTTACGGGACAGGGCGGTCTCACCCCTCCACTTT

j_gene: TRBJ2-2
d_gene: NA
abundance: NA
v_gene: TRBV10-3
CDR3aa: CAISESWGGDTGELFF
CDR3nt: TGTGCCATCAGTGAGTCGTGGGGGGGCGACACCGGGGAGCTGTTTTTT

j_gene: TRBJ2-1
d_gene: NA
abundance: NA
v_gene: TRBV14
CDR3aa: CASSPFRYEQFF
CDR3nt: TGTGCCAGCAGCCCATTTAGATACGAGCAGTTCTTC

j_gene: TRBJ1-2
d_gene: TRBD1
abundance: NA
v_gene: TRBV7-9
CDR3aa: CASSVGTGLGGYTF
CDR3nt: TGTGCCAGCAGCGTCGGGACAGGACTCGGTGGCTACACCTTC

j_gene: TRBJ2-3
d_gene: TRBD2
abundance: NA
v_gene: TRBV19
CDR3aa: CASSIDQLATRQYF
CDR3nt: TGTGCCAGTAGTATAGACCAACTAGCGACGCGGCAGTATTTT

j_gene: TRBJ1-1
d_gene: NA
abundance: NA
v_gene: TRBV4-1
CDR3aa: CASRVPGGVNHAEAFF
CDR3nt: TGCGCCAGCAGAGTCCCCGGAGGGGTAAACCACGCTGAAGCTTTCTTT

j_gene: TRBJ1-4
d_gene: NA
abundance: once
v_gene: TRBV18
CDR3aa: CASSPPSGEKLFF
CDR3nt: TGTGCCAGCTCACCCCCCTCAGGGGAAAAACTGTTTTTT

j_gene: TRBJ1-2
d_gene: TRBD1
abundance: once
v_gene: TRBV6-5
CDR3aa: CASSYLTTGAPYGYTF
CDR3nt: TGTGCCAGCAGTTACTTAACAACAGGGGCTCCCTATGGCTACACCTTC

j_gene: TRBJ2-2
d_gene: NA
abundance: NA
v_gene: TRBV10-3
CDR3aa: CAITAKPETGELFF
CDR3nt: TGTGCCATCACGGCGAAACCGGAGACTGGGGAGCTGTTTTTT

j_gene: TRBJ2-3
d_gene: NA
abundance: NA
v_gene: TRBV7-2
CDR3aa: CASSLGLAADTQYF
CDR3nt: TGTGCCAGCAGCTTAGGGCTAGCTGCAGATACGCAGTATTTT

j_gene: TRBJ1-1
d_gene: TRBD1
abundance: NA
v_gene: TRBV7-9
CDR3aa: CASSQDRVSTEAFF
CDR3nt: TGTGCCAGCAGCCAGGACAGGGTTTCCACTGAAGCTTTCTTT

j_gene: TRBJ1-6
d_gene: NA
abundance: many
v_gene: TRBV19
CDR3aa: CASSPITGRNSPLHF
CDR3nt: TGTGCCAGTAGTCCAATCACAGGGCGGAATTCACCCCTCCACTTT

j_gene: TRBJ2-1
d_gene: NA
abundance: NA
v_gene: TRBV7-8
CDR3aa: CASSLRSQGNEQFF
CDR3nt: TGTGCCAGCAGCTTACGCAGCCAGGGGAATGAGCAGTTCTTC

j_gene: TRBJ2-2
d_gene: TRBD2
abundance: NA
v_gene: TRBV5-6
CDR3aa: CASNQLISGEGSGELFF
CDR3nt: TGTGCCAGCAACCAGCTTATAAGCGGGGAAGGGTCCGGGGAGCTGTTTTTT

j_gene: TRBJ2-3
d_gene: NA
abundance: NA
v_gene: TRBV4-2
CDR3aa: CASSQKGFGVTDTQYF
CDR3nt: TGTGCCAGCAGCCAAAAGGGATTCGGGGTTACAGATACGCAGTATTTT

j_gene: TRBJ2-3
d_gene: NA
abundance: NA
v_gene: TRBV5-1
CDR3aa: CASSLQGSDTQYF
CDR3nt: TGCGCCAGCAGCTTGCAGGGGTCAGATACGCAGTATTTT

j_gene: TRBJ2-4
d_gene: NA
abundance: NA
v_gene: TRBV5-4
CDR3aa: CASSFGGDIQYF
CDR3nt: TGTGCCAGCAGCTTCGGGGGTGACATTCAGTACTTC

j_gene: TRBJ2-3
d_gene: TRBD2
abundance: NA
v_gene: TRBV28
CDR3aa: CASDGAGGEGDTQYF
CDR3nt: TGTGCCAGCGACGGGGCGGGGGGGGAGGGAGATACGCAGTATTTT

j_gene: TRBJ1-2
d_gene: TRBD1
abundance: NA
v_gene: TRBV20-1
CDR3aa: CSASGQGANYGYTF
CDR3nt: TGCAGTGCTAGTGGACAGGGAGCGAACTATGGCTACACCTTC

j_gene: TRBJ2-1
d_gene: NA
abundance: NA
v_gene: TRBV7-3
CDR3aa: CASSSPGREAFF
CDR3nt: TGTGCCAGCAGCTCCCCGGGCAGGGAAGCGTTCTTC

j_gene: TRBJ1-2
d_gene: NA
abundance: few
v_gene: TRBV4-1
CDR3aa: CASSQVGAYGYTF
CDR3nt: TGCGCCAGCAGCCAAGTTGGGGCTTATGGCTACACCTTC

j_gene: TRBJ1-6
d_gene: TRBD1
abundance: few
v_gene: TRBV19
CDR3aa: CASRGQGVNNSPLHF
CDR3nt: TGTGCCAGTAGGGGACAGGGGGTGAATAATTCACCCCTCCACTTT

j_gene: TRBJ1-5
d_gene: NA
abundance: NA
v_gene: TRBV19
CDR3aa: CASRVQTNSNQPQHF
CDR3nt: TGTGCCAGTAGGGTACAGACAAATAGCAATCAGCCCCAGCATTTT

j_gene: TRBJ2-7
d_gene: NA
abundance: NA
v_gene: TRBV7-9
CDR3aa: CASSLGSIPEAYF
CDR3nt: TGTGCCAGCAGCCTAGGGTCCATCCCGGAGGCGTACTTC

j_gene: TRBJ2-2
d_gene: NA
abundance: NA
v_gene: TRBV2
CDR3aa: CASSKRGGATGELFF
CDR3nt: TGTGCCAGCAGTAAGAGGGGGGGGGCGACCGGGGAGCTGTTTTTT

j_gene: TRBJ2-7
d_gene: NA
abundance: NA
v_gene: TRBV18
CDR3aa: CASSPPERPLYEQYF
CDR3nt: TGTGCCAGCTCACCACCGGAGCGGCCCCTCTACGAGCAGTACTTC

j_gene: TRBJ1-4
d_gene: NA
abundance: NA
v_gene: TRBV18
CDR3aa: CASSPLGGEINEKLFF
CDR3nt: TGTGCCAGCTCACCACTAGGTGGAGAAATCAATGAAAAACTGTTTTTT